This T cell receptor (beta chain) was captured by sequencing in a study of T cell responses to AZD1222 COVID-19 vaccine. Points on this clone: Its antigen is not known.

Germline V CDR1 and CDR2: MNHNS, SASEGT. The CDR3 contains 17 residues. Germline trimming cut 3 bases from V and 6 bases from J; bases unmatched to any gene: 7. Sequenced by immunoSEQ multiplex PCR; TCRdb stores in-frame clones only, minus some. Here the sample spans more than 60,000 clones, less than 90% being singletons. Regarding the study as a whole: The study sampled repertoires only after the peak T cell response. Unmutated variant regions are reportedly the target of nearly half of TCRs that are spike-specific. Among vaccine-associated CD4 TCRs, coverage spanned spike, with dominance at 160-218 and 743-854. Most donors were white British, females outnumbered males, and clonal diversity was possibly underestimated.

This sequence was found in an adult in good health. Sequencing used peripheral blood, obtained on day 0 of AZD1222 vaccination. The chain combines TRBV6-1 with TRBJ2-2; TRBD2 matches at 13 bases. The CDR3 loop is CASSDGLAGALAGELFF. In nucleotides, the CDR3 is TGTGCCAGCAGTGATGGACTAGCGGGAGCGTTGGCCGGGGAGCTGTTTTTT.